This T cell receptor beta chain was sequenced in a study of blood T cells in healthy people across ages. In the study overall: Template switching captured about one barcoded beta molecule per two T cells.

Details on this clonotype: The junction does not match germline at one end; this may be a read error.

CDR1 SGHRS and CDR2 YFSETQ come from the germline V gene. CDR3 length equals 12 residues. The authors ran a second PCR of 7 to 11 cycles using a sample-barcoded 5' primer and a J-beta primer mix. TCRdb independently ran MiXCR on the 5' RACE reads; one entry per CDR3 protein. The table shows 450,000 to 700,000 distinct CDR3 sequences, with roughly 29% occurring only once. Each individual donor underwent a draw of roughly 10 milliliters of peripheral blood. Isolation recovered at least 6 million PBMCs from every sample. A minimum of 5 micrograms of total RNA was extracted per sample. This TCR was sampled from a woman aged 70-85 years in good health. The chain uses TRBV5-1 and TRBJ2-5, with unresolved D. Sequencing was performed on blood. This CDR3 reads CASSLANGEQSF. DNA of the CDR3: TGCGCCAGCAGCTTGGCCAATGGTGAGCAGTCCTTC.